These 5 T cell receptor beta chains came from one sample sequenced in a study of blood T cell repertoires in COVID-19 (dated by TCRdb to about 2020). To prepare the library, the immunoSEQ multiplex PCR assay was applied. TCRdb re-hosts the immuneACCESS table, in-frame sequences only. Its copies lack some clones; in the studies checked, an unresolved V gene accounts for under half of them, and the cause for the rest is not known. The sample profile shows about 530,000 clones; less than 90% of them were found once. The ten top clones hold 7.5% to 9% of the sample. Specimen: peripheral blood. All receptors come from a woman aged 50 to 60 with COVID-19, enrolled during active disease.

V and J are TRBV6-5 and TRBJ1-1; tentatively, D is TRBD1 (5 bases). V lost 7 bases and J lost 1, with 16 bases in between. Germline V gives CDR1 MNHEY, CDR2 SVGAGI. This CDR3 has 15 amino acids. CDR3 DNA: TGTGCCAGCACTCTACGGAGGGGAGGGAACACTGAAGCTTTCTTT. This gives the protein CASTLRRGGNTEAFF.

This chain links TRBV10-3 with TRBJ1-1; D is undetermined. Deletions cut 0 bases from V and 0 bases from J, with 8 bases between. The germline V gene encodes CDR1 ENHRY and CDR2 SYGVKD. The CDR3 is made up of 15 amino acids. CDR3 DNA sequence: TGTGCCATCAGTGAGTCCGTAGTCTTGAACACTGAAGCTTTCTTT. Amino acids: CAISESVVLNTEAFF.

This clone was recorded only once. The rearrangement uses TRBV2 and TRBJ2-2; TRBD2 aligns across 7 bases. Germline V lookup: CDR1 SNHLY, CDR2 FYNNEI. This CDR3 has 15 amino acids. After removal of 6 bases from V and 0 bases from J, the junction contained 4 bases not matched to a gene. The CDR3 sequence is CASSAGGANTGELFF. In nucleotides, the CDR3 is TGTGCCAGCAGCGCTGGGGGGGCGAACACCGGGGAGCTGTTTTTT.

The gene calls are TRBV3-1 (or the pseudogene TRBV3-2) and TRBJ2-3; D perhaps matches TRBD2 (6 bases). CDR3 length equals 15 residues. Germline CDR1 and CDR2: LGHDT and YNNKEL (reference sequence). V dropped 0 bases and J dropped 2 bases, with 9 bases sitting between them. This CDR3 is CASSQELAHTDTQYF. The CDR3 DNA reads as TGTGCCAGCAGCCAAGAACTAGCCCACACAGATACGCAGTATTTT.

V gene TRBV5-4 combines with J gene TRBJ2-7; 11 nucleotides agree with TRBD2. This CDR3 is 14 amino acids long. Trimming removed 4 bases from V and 3 bases from J; junction bases left unmatched: 3. Germline CDR1 and CDR2: SGHNT and YYREEE (reference sequence). The CDR3 sequence is CASSPSGGFYEQYF. The CDR3 DNA reads TGTGCCAGCAGCCCTAGCGGGGGGTTCTACGAGCAGTACTTC.